This TCR beta chain is drawn from a study of cytomegalovirus exposure and HLA in healthy donors. The CDR3 spans 14 residues. The junction had 4 bases not matched to a gene; V was cut back by 5 bases and J by 4 bases. Germline V lookup: CDR1 MNHNS, CDR2 SASEGT. This clone has a single count. Antigen specificity is unknown. The study ran its PCR with 60 Vbeta and 13 Jbeta primers. Sequencing was performed with immunoSEQ multiplex PCR; in TCRdb, only in-frame clones are kept and a portion is missing. The repertoire holds 150,000 or so clones, approximately 80% seen once, with around 4% in the top ten. Findings and caveats of the study: Most CMV-associated TCR beta chains appeared HLA-restricted in a later analysis. Among the CMV-associated chains, three were confirmed in vitro as specific for CMV antigens.

The specimen was PBMCs. This sequence was found in a male donor in good health and CMV-seropositive. The chain uses TRBV6-1 and TRBJ1-4, with 7 positions matching TRBD1. DNA of the CDR3: TGTGCCAGCAGTAAGACAGGGTTTAATGAAAAACTGTTTTTT. It codes for CASSKTGFNEKLFF.